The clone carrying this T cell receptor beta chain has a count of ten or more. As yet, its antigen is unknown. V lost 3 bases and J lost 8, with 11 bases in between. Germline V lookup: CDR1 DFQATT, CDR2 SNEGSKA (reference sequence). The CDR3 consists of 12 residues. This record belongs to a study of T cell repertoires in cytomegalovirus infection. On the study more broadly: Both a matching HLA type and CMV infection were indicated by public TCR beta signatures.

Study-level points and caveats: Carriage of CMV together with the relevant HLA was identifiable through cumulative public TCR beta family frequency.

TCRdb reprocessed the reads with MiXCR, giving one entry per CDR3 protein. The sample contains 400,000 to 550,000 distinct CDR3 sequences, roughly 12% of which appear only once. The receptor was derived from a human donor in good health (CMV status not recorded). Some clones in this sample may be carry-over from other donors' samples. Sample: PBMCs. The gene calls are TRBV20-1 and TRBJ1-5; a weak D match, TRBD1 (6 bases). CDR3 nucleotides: TGCAGTGCTAGCCCGGGGGCAGAGCCCCAGCATTTT. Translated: CSASPGAEPQHF.